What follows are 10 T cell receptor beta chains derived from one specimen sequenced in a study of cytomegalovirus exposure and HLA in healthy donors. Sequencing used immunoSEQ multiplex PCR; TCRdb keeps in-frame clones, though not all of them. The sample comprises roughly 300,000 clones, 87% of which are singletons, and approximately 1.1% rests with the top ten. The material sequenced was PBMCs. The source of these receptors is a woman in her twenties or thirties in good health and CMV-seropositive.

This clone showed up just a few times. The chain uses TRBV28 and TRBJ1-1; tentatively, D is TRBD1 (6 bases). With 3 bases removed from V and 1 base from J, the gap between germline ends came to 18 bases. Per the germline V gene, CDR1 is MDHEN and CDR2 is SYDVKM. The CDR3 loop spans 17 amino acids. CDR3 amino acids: CASSFWGQFLSNTEAFF. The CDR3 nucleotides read TGTGCCAGCAGTTTCTGGGGGCAATTCTTATCGAACACTGAAGCTTTCTTT.

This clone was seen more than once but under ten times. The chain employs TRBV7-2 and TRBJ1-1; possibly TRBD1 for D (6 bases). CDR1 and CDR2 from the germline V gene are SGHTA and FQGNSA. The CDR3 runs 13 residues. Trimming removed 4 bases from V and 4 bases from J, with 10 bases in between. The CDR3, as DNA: TGTGCCAGCAGCTCAGGAGGGGGCACTGAAGCTTTCTTT. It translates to CASSSGGGTEAFF.

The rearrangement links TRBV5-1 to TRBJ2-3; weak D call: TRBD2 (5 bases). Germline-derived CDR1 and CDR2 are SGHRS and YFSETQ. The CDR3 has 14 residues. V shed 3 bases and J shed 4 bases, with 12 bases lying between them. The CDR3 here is CASSSNGVPDTQYF. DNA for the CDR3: TGCGCCAGCAGCTCGAACGGGGTCCCAGATACGCAGTATTTT.

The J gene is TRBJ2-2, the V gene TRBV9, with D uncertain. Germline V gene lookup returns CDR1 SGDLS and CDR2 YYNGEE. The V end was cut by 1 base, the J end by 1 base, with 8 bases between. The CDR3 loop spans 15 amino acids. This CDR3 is CASSVLAGNTGELFF. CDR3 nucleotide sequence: TGTGCCAGCAGCGTACTCGCAGGGAACACCGGGGAGCTGTTTTTT.

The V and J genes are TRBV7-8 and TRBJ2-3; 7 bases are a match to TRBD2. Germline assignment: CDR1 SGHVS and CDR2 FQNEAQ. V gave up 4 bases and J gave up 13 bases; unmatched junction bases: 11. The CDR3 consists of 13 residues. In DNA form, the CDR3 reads TGTGCCAGCAGCTCCCTTACTAGCGATCCAAAGTATTTT. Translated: CASSSLTSDPKYF. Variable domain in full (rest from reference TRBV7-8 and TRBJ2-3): GAGVSQSPRYKVAKRGQDVALRCDPISGHVSLFWYQQALGQGPEFLTYFQNEAQLDKSGLPSDRFFAERPEGSVSTLKIQRTQQEDSAVYLCASSSLTSDPKYFGPGTRLTVL.

Written as DNA, the CDR3 is TGCGCCAGCAGCTTACTAGCGGGGCTGAACGAGCAGTACTTC. It yields the protein CASSLLAGLNEQYF. The chain employs TRBV5-1 and TRBJ2-7, with TRBD2 identical over 10 bases. Trimming took 2 bases from V and 5 from J; bases not matched to a gene: 4. The germline gives CDR1 SGHRS, CDR2 YFSETQ. CDR3 length: 14 residues.

CDR3 sequence: CASRGLGELFF. DNA of the CDR3: TGCGCCAGCAGAGGTTTGGGGGAGCTGTTTTTT. J is TRBJ2-2 and V is TRBV4-1, with D unresolved. Trimming cost V 6 bases and J 8 bases, with 7 bases left between them. This CDR3 is 11 amino acids long. Germline V gene sequence: CDR1 MGHRA, CDR2 YSYEKL.

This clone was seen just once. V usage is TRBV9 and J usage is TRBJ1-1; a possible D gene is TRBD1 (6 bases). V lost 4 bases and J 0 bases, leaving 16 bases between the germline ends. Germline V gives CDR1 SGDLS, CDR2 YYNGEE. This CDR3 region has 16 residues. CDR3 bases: TGTGCCAGCAGCCCCCACGGACAGAACTTGAACACTGAAGCTTTCTTT. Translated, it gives CASSPHGQNLNTEAFF.

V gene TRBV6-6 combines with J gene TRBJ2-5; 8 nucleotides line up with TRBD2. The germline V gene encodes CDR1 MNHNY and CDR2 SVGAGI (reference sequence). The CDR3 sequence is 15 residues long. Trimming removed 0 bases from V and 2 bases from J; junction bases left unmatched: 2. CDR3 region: CASSYSGGGQETQYF. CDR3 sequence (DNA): TGTGCCAGCAGTTACTCGGGCGGGGGGCAAGAGACCCAGTACTTC.

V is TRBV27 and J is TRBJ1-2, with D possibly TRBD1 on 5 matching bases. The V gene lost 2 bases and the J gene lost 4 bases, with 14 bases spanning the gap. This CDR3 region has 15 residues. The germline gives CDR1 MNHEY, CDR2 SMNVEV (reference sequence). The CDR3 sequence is CASSLRAGGFYGYTF. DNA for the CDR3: TGTGCCAGCAGTTTAAGGGCGGGGGGGTTCTATGGCTACACCTTC.